This TCR beta chain was identified during a study of CD8 T cells in ankylosing spondylitis. Findings of the study overall: Earlier reports found some motif variants in synovial fluid and blood in reactive arthritis. Reportedly, disease-linked clones are significantly enriched in ankylosing spondylitis patients' matched synovial fluid. CD8+ by phenotype, disease-linked clones were relatively rare in peripheral blood. Apparently characteristic of ankylosing spondylitis blood was a TCR beta motif (about eight highly homologous variants).

Comments on this clonotype: The target antigen is unknown.

V dropped 2 bases and J dropped 1 base, with 15 bases sitting between them. The CDR3 spans 15 residues. CDR1 is SQVTM, CDR2 ANQGSEA, per germline. With molecular barcodes, quantitative 5'-RACE was used to make the TCR beta libraries. TCRdb processed the 5' RACE reads anew with MiXCR; each CDR3 protein has one entry. The sample contains about 220,000 distinct CDR3 sequences, around 7.9% of which appear only once. The chain has TRBV29-1 and TRBJ2-7, with D perhaps TRBD1 or TRBD2 (5 bases each). The TCR comes from a male donor with ankylosing spondylitis. Sequenced input: blood, either unsorted or a sorted T cell fraction (not recorded which). Here the CDR3 reads CSVELGRRSSYEQYF. The CDR3 nucleotides are TGCAGCGTTGAACTGGGACGGCGGAGTTCCTACGAGCAGTACTTC.